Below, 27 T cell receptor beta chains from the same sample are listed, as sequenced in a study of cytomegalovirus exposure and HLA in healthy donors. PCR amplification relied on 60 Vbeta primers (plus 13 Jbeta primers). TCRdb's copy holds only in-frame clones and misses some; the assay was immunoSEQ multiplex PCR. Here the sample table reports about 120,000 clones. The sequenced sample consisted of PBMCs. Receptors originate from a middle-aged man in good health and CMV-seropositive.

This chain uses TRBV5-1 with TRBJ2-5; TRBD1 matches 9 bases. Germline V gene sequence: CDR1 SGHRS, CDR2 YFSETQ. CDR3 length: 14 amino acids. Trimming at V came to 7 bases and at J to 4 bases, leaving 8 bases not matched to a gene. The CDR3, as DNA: TGCGCCAGCGGGACAGGGCACTCCCGAGAGACCCAGTACTTC. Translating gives CASGTGHSRETQYF.

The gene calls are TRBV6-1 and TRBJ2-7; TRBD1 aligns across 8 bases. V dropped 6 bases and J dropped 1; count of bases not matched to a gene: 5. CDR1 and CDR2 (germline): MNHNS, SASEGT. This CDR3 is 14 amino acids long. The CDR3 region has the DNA TGTGCCAGCAGGAGGGGACAGGAGTCCTACGAGCAGTACTTC. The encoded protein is CASRRGQESYEQYF.

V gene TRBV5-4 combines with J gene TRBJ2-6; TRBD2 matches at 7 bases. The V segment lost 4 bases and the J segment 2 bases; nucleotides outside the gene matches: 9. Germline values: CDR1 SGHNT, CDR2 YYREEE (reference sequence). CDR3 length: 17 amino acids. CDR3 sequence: CASSVAGTITGANVLTF. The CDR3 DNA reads TGTGCCAGCAGCGTGGCCGGGACTATAACTGGGGCCAACGTCCTGACTTTC.

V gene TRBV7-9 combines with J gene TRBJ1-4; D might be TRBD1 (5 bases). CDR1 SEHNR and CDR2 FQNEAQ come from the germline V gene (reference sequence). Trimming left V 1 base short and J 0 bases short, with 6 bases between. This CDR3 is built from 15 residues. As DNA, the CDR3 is TGTGCCAGCAGCTTAGTGACAGCAACTAATGAAAAACTGTTTTTT. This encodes CASSLVTATNEKLFF.

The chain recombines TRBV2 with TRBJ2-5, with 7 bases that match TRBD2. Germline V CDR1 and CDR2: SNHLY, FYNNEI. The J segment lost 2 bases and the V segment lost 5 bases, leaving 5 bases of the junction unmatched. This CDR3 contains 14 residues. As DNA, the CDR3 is TGTGCCAGCAGTCTCACTAGCGATCAAGAGACCCAGTACTTC. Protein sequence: CASSLTSDQETQYF. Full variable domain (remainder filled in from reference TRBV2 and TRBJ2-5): EPEVTQTPSHQVTQMGQEVILRCVPISNHLYFYWYRQILGQKVEFLVSFYNNEISEKSEIFDDQFSVERPDGSNFTLKIRSTKLEDSAMYFCASSLTSDQETQYFGPGTRLLVL.

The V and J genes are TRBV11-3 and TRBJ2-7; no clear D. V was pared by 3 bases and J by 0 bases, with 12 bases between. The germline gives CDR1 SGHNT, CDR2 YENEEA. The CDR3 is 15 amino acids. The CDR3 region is CASSLFAGSSYEQYF. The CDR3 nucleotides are TGTGCCAGCAGCTTGTTTGCAGGATCCTCCTACGAGCAGTACTTC.

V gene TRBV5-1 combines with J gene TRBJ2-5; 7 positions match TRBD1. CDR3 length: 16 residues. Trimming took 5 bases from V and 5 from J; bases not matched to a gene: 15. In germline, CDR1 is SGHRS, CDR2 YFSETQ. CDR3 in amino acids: CASSGGQELTRETQYF. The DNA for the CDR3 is TGCGCCAGCAGTGGAGGACAGGAGTTAACCAGGGAGACCCAGTACTTC. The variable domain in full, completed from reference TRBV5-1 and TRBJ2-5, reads KAGVTQTPRYLIKTRGQQVTLSCSPISGHRSVSWYQQTPGQGLQFLFEYFSETQRNKGNFPGRFSGRQFSNSRSEMNVSTLELGDSALYLCASSGGQELTRETQYFGPGTRLLVL.

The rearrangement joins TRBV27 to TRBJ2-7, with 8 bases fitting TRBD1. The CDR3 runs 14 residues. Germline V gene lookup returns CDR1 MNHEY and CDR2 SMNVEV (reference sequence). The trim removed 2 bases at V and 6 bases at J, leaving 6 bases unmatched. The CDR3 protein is CASSLRTGTVEQYF. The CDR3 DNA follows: TGTGCCAGCAGTTTACGGACAGGGACGGTCGAGCAGTACTTC.

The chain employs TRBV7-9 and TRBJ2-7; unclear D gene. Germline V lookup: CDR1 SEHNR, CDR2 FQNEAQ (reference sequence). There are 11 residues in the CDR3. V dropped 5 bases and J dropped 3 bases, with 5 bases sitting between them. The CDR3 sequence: CASSPSYEQYF. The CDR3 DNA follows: TGTGCCAGCAGCCCTAGCTACGAGCAGTACTTC.

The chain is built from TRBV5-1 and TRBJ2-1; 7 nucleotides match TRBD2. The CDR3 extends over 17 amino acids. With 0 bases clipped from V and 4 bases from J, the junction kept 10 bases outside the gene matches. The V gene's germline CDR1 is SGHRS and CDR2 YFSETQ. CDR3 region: CASSLAGTSEPYNEQFF. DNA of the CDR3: TGCGCCAGCAGCTTGGCCGGAACTAGCGAACCTTACAATGAGCAGTTCTTC.

The CDR3 region has the DNA TGCAGCGTCCGTTCTCAGGGAATCTACGAGCAGTACTTC. Protein: CSVRSQGIYEQYF. J is TRBJ2-7 and V is TRBV29-1; tentative D call: TRBD1 (5 bases). Trimming stripped 6 bases from V and 3 bases from J, with 15 bases between. The CDR3 is 13 amino acids. In germline, CDR1 is SQVTM, CDR2 ANQGSEA.

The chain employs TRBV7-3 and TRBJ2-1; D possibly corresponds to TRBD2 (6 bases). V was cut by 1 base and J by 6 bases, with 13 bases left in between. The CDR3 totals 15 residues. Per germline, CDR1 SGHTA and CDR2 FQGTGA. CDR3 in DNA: TGTGCCAGCAGCTTAATTGAGGCGGGACCCAATGAGCAGTTCTTC. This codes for CASSLIEAGPNEQFF. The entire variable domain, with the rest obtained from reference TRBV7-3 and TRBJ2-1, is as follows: GAGVSQTPSNKVTEKGKYVELRCDPISGHTALYWYRQSLGQGPEFLIYFQGTGAADDSGLPNDRFFAVRPEGSVSTLKIQRTERGDSAVYLCASSLIEAGPNEQFFGPGTRLTVL.

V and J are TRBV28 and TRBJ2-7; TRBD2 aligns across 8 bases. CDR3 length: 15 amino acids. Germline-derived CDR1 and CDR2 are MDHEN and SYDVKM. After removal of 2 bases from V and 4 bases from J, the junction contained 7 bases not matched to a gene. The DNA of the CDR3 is TGTGCCAGCAGTTTAGGGGGTAGCGGGATTTACGAGCAGTACTTC. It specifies CASSLGGSGIYEQYF.

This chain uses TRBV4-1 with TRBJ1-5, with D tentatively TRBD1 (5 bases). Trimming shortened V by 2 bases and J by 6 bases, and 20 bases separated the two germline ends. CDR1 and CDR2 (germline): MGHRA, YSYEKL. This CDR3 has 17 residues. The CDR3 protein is CASSQLIGRGGGQPQHF. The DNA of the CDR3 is TGCGCCAGCAGCCAACTAATTGGGAGGGGAGGTGGTCAGCCCCAGCATTTT.

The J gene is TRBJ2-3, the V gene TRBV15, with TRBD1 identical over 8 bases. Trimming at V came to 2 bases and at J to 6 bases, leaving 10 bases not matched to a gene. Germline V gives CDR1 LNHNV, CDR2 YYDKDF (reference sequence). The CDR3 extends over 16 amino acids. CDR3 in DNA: TGTGCCACCAGCAGATCCCGACAGGGGTTTGCGGATACGCAGTATTTT. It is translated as CATSRSRQGFADTQYF.

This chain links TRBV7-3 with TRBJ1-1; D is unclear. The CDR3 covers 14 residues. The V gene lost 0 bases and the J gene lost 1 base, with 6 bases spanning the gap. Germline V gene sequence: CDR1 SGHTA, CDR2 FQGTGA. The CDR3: CASSLTIANTEAFF. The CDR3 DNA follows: TGTGCCAGCAGCTTAACTATAGCGAACACTGAAGCTTTCTTT.

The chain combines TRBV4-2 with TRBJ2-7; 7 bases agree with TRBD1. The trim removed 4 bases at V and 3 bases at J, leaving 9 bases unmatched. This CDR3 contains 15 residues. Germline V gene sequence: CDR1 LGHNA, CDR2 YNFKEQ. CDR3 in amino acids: CASSPRLGGRYEQYF. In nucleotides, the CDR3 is TGTGCCAGCAGCCCCCGGCTAGGGGGCCGCTACGAGCAGTACTTC.

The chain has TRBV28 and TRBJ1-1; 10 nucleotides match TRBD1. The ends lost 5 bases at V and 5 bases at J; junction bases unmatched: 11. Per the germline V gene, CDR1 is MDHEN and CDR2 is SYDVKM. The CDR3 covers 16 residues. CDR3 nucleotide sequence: TGTGCCAGCAGTCCGACAGGGGGCTACTCGGGGACTGAAGCTTTCTTT. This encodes CASSPTGGYSGTEAFF. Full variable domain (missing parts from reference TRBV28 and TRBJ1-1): DVKVTQSSRYLVKRTGEKVFLECVQDMDHENMFWYRQDPGLGLRLIYFSYDVKMKEKGDIPEGYSVSREKKERFSLILESASTNQTSMYLCASSPTGGYSGTEAFFGQGTRLTVV.

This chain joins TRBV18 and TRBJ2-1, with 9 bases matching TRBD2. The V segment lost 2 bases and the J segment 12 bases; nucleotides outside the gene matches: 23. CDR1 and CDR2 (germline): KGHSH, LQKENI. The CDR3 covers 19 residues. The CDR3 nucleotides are TGTGCCAGCTCACCAGTGCCAGCGGGAGGTAATCCTCCTACAATGTTGCAGTTCTTC. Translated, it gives CASSPVPAGGNPPTMLQFF. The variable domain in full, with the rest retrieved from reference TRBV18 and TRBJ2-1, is NAGVMQNPRHLVRRRGQEARLRCSPMKGHSHVYWYRQLPEEGLKFMVYLQKENIIDESGMPKERFSAEFPKEGPSILRIQQVVRGDSAAYFCASSPVPAGGNPPTMLQFFGPGTRLTVL.

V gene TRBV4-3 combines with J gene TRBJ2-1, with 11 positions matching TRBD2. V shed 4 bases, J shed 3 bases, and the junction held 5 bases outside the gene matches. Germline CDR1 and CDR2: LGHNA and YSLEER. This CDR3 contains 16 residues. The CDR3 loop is CASSRQLAGVYNEQFF. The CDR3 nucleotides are TGCGCCAGCAGCCGCCAACTAGCGGGAGTCTACAATGAGCAGTTCTTC.

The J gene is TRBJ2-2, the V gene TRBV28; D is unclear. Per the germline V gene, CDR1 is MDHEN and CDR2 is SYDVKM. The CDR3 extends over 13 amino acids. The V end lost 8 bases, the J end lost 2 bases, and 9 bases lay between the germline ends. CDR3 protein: CASLYRNTGELFF. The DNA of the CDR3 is TGTGCCAGCCTCTACCGTAACACCGGGGAGCTGTTTTTT.

The CDR3 sequence: CASSLVGGGTEAFF. DNA for the CDR3: TGTGCCAGCAGCTTAGTGGGCGGGGGGACTGAAGCTTTCTTT. The V gene is TRBV7-3, the J gene TRBJ1-1; a weak D match, TRBD1 (5 bases). V lost 2 bases and J 5 bases, leaving 12 bases between the germline ends. Germline assignment: CDR1 SGHTA and CDR2 FQGTGA. CDR3 length: 14 amino acids. The variable domain in full, with the rest retrieved from reference TRBV7-3 and TRBJ1-1, is GAGVSQTPSNKVTEKGKYVELRCDPISGHTALYWYRQSLGQGPEFLIYFQGTGAADDSGLPNDRFFAVRPEGSVSTLKIQRTERGDSAVYLCASSLVGGGTEAFFGQGTRLTVV.

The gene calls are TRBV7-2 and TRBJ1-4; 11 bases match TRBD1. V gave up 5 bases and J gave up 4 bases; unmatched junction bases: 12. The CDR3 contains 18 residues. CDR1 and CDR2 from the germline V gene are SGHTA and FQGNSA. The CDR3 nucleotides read TGTGCCAGCAGCCCCAGGACAGGGGGCTCGCCGATTAATGAAAAACTGTTTTTT. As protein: CASSPRTGGSPINEKLFF.

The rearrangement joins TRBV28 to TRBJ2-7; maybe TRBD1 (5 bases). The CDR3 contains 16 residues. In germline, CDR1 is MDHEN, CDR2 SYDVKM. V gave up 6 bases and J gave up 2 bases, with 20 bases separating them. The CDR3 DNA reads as TGTGCCAGCAGACCCACAACGGGCAGGGAAGCCTACGAGCAGTACTTC. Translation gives CASRPTTGREAYEQYF.

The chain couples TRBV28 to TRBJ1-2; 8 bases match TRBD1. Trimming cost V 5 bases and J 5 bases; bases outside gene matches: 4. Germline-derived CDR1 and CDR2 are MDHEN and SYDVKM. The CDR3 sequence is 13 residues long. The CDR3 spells CASSPTGEYGYTF. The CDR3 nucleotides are TGTGCCAGCAGTCCGACAGGGGAATATGGCTACACCTTC.

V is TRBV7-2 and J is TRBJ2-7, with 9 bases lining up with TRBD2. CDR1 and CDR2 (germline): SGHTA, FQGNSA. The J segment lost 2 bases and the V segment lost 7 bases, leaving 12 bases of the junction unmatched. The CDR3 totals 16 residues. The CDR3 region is CASMLVSGGLAYEQYF. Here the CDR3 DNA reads TGTGCCAGCATGTTGGTTAGCGGGGGACTAGCCTACGAGCAGTACTTC.

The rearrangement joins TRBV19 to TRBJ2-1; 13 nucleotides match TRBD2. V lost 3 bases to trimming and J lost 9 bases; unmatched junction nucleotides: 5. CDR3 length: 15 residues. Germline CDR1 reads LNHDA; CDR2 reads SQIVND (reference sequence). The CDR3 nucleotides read TGTGCCAGTAGTATCAGGGGGACTAGCGGGACTGAGCAGTTCTTC. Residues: CASSIRGTSGTEQFF.